This paragraph reports one T cell receptor (beta chain). Trimming removed 0 bases at V and 4 bases at J, with 15 bases between. The germline V gene has CDR1 LNHNV and CDR2 YYDKDF (reference sequence). This CDR3 contains 16 residues. The data are from a study of blood T cell repertoires in COVID-19. As for the study in general: Acute and convalescent COVID-19 specimens originated in the United States, Italy and Spain. PBMCs, B-cell-depleted T cells, or T cells provided the cDNA or gDNA that made up the material.

In the authors' methods: Estimated nucleated cell counts came from reference gene primer amplification. The table came from immunoSEQ multiplex PCR; TCRdb's copy has only in-frame clones and leaves some out. V, J and clone size are taken as reported in that table, and D and trimming were inferred from the DNA itself. The sample holds around 130,000 clones, around nine tenths seen once. The source is a woman between 45 and 60 years old with acute or convalescent COVID-19. Sequenced input: peripheral blood. The rearrangement joins TRBV15 to TRBJ2-5, with D possibly being TRBD2 (6 bases). This CDR3 reads CATSRDRRGDGETQYF. The CDR3 DNA reads as TGTGCCACCAGCAGAGATAGGAGGGGAGACGGAGAGACCCAGTACTTC.